This T cell receptor (beta chain) stems from a study of spatial heterogeneity in lung cancer. On the study more broadly: Unique TCR and UMI combinations averaged more than ten appearances each in raw reads. Study-wide results and limits: One measure, the expanded intratumoral alpha and beta TCR count, tracked tumor mutation counts. Ubiquitous nonsynonymous mutations were tracked by counts of ubiquitous expanded TCRs, and regional ones by counts of regional expanded TCRs.

This clonotype appeared a few times. The antigen remains unidentified. The time point is: sample taken at primary tumor resection. Donation came from roughly 72 patients with untreated early-stage non-small cell lung cancer. TCR cDNA molecules were tagged individually, and each one carried a unique molecular identifier. Each CDR3 protein gets one entry after TCRdb re-called the 5' RACE reads with MiXCR. Found here are around 16,000 distinct CDR3 sequences, under 7.5% of them singletons; the top ten hold around a fifth. Germline values: CDR1 MNHNY, CDR2 SVGAGI (reference sequence). Trimming removed 2 bases from V and 4 bases from J, with 14 bases in between. This CDR3 is built from 15 residues.

Here the sequenced sample was lung tumor tissue, taken at surgery. This receptor was identified in a female donor with early-stage non-small cell lung cancer. V usage is TRBV6-6 and J usage is TRBJ1-1; D call uncertain. The CDR3 DNA reads as TGTGCCAGCAGTTACGACGGCTCAAAGAGCACTGAAGCTTTCTTT. Protein sequence: CASSYDGSKSTEAFF.